This T cell receptor beta chain was identified during a study of T cell repertoires in cytomegalovirus infection. As for the study in general: In the study, CMV epitopes included recently identified HLA-C-restricted and well-studied HLA-B-restricted ones. Signatures in public TCR beta sequences pointed to both CMV infection and matching HLA type.

From the reads, TCRdb called clonotypes with MiXCR, one entry per CDR3 protein. The sample yields fewer than 1,000,000 distinct CDR3 sequences, about 33% seen once. General study points: Dominating the ex vivo response were HLA-C-restricted CMV-specific TCR beta clonotypes. Summed public TCR beta family frequency identified CMV carriers bearing the relevant HLA.

On this clonotype: What it binds is unknown.

The CDR3 loop spans 16 amino acids. In germline, CDR1 is SGHDT, CDR2 YYEEEE. V was trimmed by 4 bases and J by 3 bases, leaving 19 bases between them. The chain links TRBV5-6 to TRBJ2-5, with D maybe TRBD1 (6 bases). This TCR was recovered from a human donor in good health (CMV status not recorded). Some clones in this sample may be carry-over from other donors' samples. This material consisted of cultured CD8+ T cells from PBMCs, taken from culture after CMV antigen stimulation. The CDR3 sequence is CASSTIPGQLKETQYF. DNA of the CDR3: TGTGCCAGCAGCACCATCCCGGGACAACTCAAAGAGACCCAGTACTTC.